The rows below give T cell receptor beta chains drawn from one sample of a study of OX40 agonist ivuxolimab in advanced cancers. Assay: immunoSEQ multiplex PCR; the TCRdb copy retains only in-frame clones and omits some. The sample carries over 80,000 clones, roughly 80% recorded once. This sample comprised CD4+ or CD8+ T cells sorted from blood, obtained in a trial of the OX40 agonist ivuxolimab. The receptors originated from an adult with an advanced solid tumor such as melanoma, head and neck, liver or kidney cancer. Each CDR3 is given without its conserved first and last residue. A clone size is listed for some rows: how often the clone was seen (once, few, many), or a class if it is expanded.

TRBV5-3	TRBJ2-4	.	ARSLRGEKNIQY
TRBV6-1	TRBJ1-6	.	ASSWGPPDNSPLH
TRBV18	TRBJ2-5	.	ASSRGDSRETQY
TRBV7-2	TRBJ2-7	.	ASSLATGFYEQY
TRBV6-5	TRBJ2-7	.	ASSYSNQGSYEQY
TRBV18	TRBJ2-1	.	ASSLGTSGSYEQF
TRBV28	TRBJ1-2	.	ASSFPGQAYGYT
TRBV7-9	TRBJ2-7	once	ASSTQQGRDEQY
TRBV11-2	TRBJ2-7	.	ASSRWTTLGGYEQY
TRBV6-5	TRBJ1-1	.	ASSYNRDTEAF
TRBV5-5	TRBJ1-2	once	ASSQDGNYGYT
TRBV9	TRBJ1-5	.	ASSVAGLGQGSNQPQH
TRBV7-3	TRBJ1-1	few	ASSPGWGNTEAF
TRBV7-2	TRBJ2-7	few	ASSTDRGGYEQY
TRBV10-1	TRBJ1-1	.	ASSGYNGGLTEAF
TRBV19	TRBJ1-5	.	ASRATAGSNQPQH
TRBV9	TRBJ1-2	few	ASSPTSGQGSYGYT
TRBV6-1	TRBJ1-2	.	ASSEAQGNYGYT
TRBV29-1	TRBJ2-7	.	SVRRTVTYEQY
TRBV5-1	TRBJ2-3	.	ASSLGTGTSGGDTQY
TRBV5-1	TRBJ1-1	.	ASSLASTDTEAF
TRBV2	TRBJ1-5	medium-sized	ASSEAWAGALNQPQH
TRBV6-1	TRBJ2-3	.	ASTRLETDTQY
TRBV6-5	TRBJ1-3	.	ASSYSPISGNTIY
TRBV6-1	TRBJ2-3	.	ASDLAGVVADTQY
TRBV2	TRBJ1-2	.	ASRPTGGGYGYT
TRBV25-1	TRBJ1-5	.	ASQGFDQPQH
TRBV9	TRBJ2-7	.	ASSVLAGEQY
TRBV27	TRBJ2-6	.	ASSPIGRGALGANVLT
TRBV13	TRBJ1-3	once	ASSLRDTIY
TRBV10-2	TRBJ1-1	.	ASSESSTNTEAF
TRBV19	TRBJ1-6	.	ASQPGTGGSPLH
TRBV18	TRBJ1-3	.	ASSPPKNPRGNTIY
TRBV4-2	TRBJ1-2	.	ASRQSGGYT
TRBV5-8	TRBJ1-2	.	ASSFGPSGYT
TRBV6-1	TRBJ2-7	.	ASSGDRDPEQY
TRBV5-1	TRBJ1-5	once	ASSLESSNQPQH
TRBV6-5	TRBJ2-1	.	ASSYSPGPPNEQF
TRBV6-4	TRBJ2-1	.	ASAASQRGVDNEQF
TRBV9	TRBJ1-5	.	ASSVGTGVSNQPQH
TRBV5-1	TRBJ1-2	.	ASSFRGTGANYGYT
TRBV19	TRBJ1-3	medium-sized	ASRKGRRESSGNTIY
TRBV4-3	TRBJ2-2	.	ASSRQPGQSNTGELF
TRBV7-9	TRBJ1-1	.	ATPPGTGGMDTEAF
TRBV6-5	TRBJ1-4	.	ASSYRGALF
TRBV7-8	TRBJ2-4	.	ASSQGRGPSIQY
TRBV11-2	TRBJ2-7	.	ASSWTEAGEQY
TRBV10-3	TRBJ1-6	.	AIRPGGTGNNSPLH
TRBV7-2	TRBJ2-5	.	ATIPGTGGLETQY
TRBV6-1	TRBJ1-1	.	ASKEQMNTEAF
TRBV2	TRBJ1-2	.	ASSEAKLLYGYT
TRBV18	TRBJ2-3	.	ASSPVGLSTDTQY
TRBV2	TRBJ1-1	.	ASSGPEGVEAF
TRBV5-1	TRBJ2-3	.	ASSLGGLWQKENTQY
TRBV7-8	TRBJ1-6	.	ASSLFKGDRGRSPLH
TRBV18	TRBJ2-3	.	ASSPRETSGNTQY
TRBV19	TRBJ2-5	.	ASSHGGDRGTQY
TRBV19	TRBJ1-6	.	ASSIDGDGKSPLH